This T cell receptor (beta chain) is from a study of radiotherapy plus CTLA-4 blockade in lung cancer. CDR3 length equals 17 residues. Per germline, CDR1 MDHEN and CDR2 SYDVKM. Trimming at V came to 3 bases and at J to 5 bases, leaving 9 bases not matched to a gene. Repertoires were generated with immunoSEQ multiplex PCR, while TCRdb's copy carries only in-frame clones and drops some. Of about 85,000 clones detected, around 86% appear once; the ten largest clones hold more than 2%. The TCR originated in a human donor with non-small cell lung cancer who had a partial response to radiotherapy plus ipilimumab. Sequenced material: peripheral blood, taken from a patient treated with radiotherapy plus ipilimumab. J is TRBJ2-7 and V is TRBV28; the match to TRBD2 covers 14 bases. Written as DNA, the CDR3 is TGTGCCAGCAGTTTTCGGGGACTAGCGGGAGAATCACACGAGCAGTACTTC. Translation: CASSFRGLAGESHEQYF.